This T cell receptor (beta chain) was captured by sequencing in a study of blood T cell repertoires in COVID-19. The CDR3 covers 14 residues. Trimming pared 5 bases from V and 5 bases from J, leaving 15 bases between. The germline CDR1 and CDR2 sequences are SGHNT and YENEEA. Assay: immunoSEQ multiplex PCR; the TCRdb copy retains only in-frame clones and omits some. The data hold approximately 380,000 clones, with about nine tenths observed a single time. Sequences were obtained from PBMCs or T cells enriched from blood (not recorded which). The gene calls are TRBV11-3 and TRBJ1-2; no reliable D call. This sequence originates from a middle-aged woman who had been exposed to COVID-19. CDR3 DNA sequence: TGTGCCAGCAGCCCGGCGACAAGTTCTTATGGCTACACCTTC. Its protein product is CASSPATSSYGYTF. The complete variable domain, with remaining parts taken from reference TRBV11-3 and TRBJ1-2, reads EAGVVQSPRYKIIEKKQPVAFWCNPISGHNTLYWYLQNLGQGPELLIRYENEEAVDDSQLPKDRFSAERLKGVDSTLKIQPAELGDSAVYLCASSPATSSYGYTFGSGTRLTVV.